Given below is one T cell receptor beta chain in context. Its specificity is not known. Germline CDR1 SNHLY, CDR2 FYNNEI. V was cut by 1 base and J by 4 bases, with 14 bases left in between. This CDR3 is built from 16 residues. This specimen comes from a study of T-cell reconstitution after alpha-beta-depleted transplantation in children. Notes on the study in general: T-cell numbers and diversity one year post-transplant derived largely from freshly generated T cells. Several hundred expanded graft clones reportedly gave rise to the alpha-beta T cells present about two months after transplant. The high TCRbeta diversity at day 60 in some patients came from surviving recipient T cells and thymic progenitors.

The TCRbeta library was prepared with unique molecular identifiers. TCRdb used MiXCR to reprocess the PCR reads, holding one entry per CDR3 protein. There are 700,000 to 950,000 distinct CDR3 sequences in the sample; roughly 16% occur only once, and roughly 4.8% lies in the top ten. This TCR came from a male patient younger than 18 who had a stem cell transplant for acute lymphoblastic leukemia, so the T cells may come from the graft donor. The chain links TRBV2 to TRBJ2-1; tentatively, D is TRBD2 (6 bases). This specimen consisted of PBMCs, mostly from graft donor cells, obtained 360 days after TCRalphabeta/CD19-depleted stem cell transplant. The CDR3 is CASSEDRGSYYNEQFF. The CDR3 DNA follows: TGTGCCAGCAGTGAAGACCGGGGGTCTTATTACAATGAGCAGTTCTTC.